Listed below are T cell receptor beta chains from one sample, sequenced in a study of cytomegalovirus exposure and HLA in healthy donors. The protocol was immunoSEQ multiplex PCR, while the TCRdb copy is restricted to in-frame clones and leaves out a portion. The data show approximately 300,000 clones, about nine tenths seen once. The sample consisted of PBMCs. These receptors were obtained from a woman between 25 and 40 years old in good health and CMV-seropositive. The CDR3 runs from the conserved cysteine through the conserved F or W. D genes are given only for firm matches. Clone size, where shown, is once, few, many, or a class for clones that have expanded.

v_call	j_call	d_call	clone_size	cdr3_nt	cdr3_aa
TRBV30	TRBJ1-1	-	-	TGTGCCTTCTTTGACGATCCCACTGAAGCTTTCTTT	CAFFDDPTEAFF
TRBV6-6	TRBJ2-3	-	-	TGTGCCAGCAGCGTCTTACAGGGAGAGGGTACGCAGTATTTT	CASSVLQGEGTQYF
TRBV5-1	TRBJ2-1	TRBD2	-	TGCGCCAGCAGCTGGGGACTAGCGGGAGGGTATCGCTCCTACAATGAGCAGTTCTTC	CASSWGLAGGYRSYNEQFF
TRBV6-5	TRBJ1-6	-	-	TGTGCCAGCAGTTATGAACTCGTAGGTTCACCCCTCCACTTT	CASSYELVGSPLHF
TRBV15	TRBJ2-2	-	-	TGTGCCACCAGCAGAAGGGGGACCCACACCGGGGAGCTGTTTTTT	CATSRRGTHTGELFF
TRBV27	TRBJ1-5	-	-	TGTGCCAGCAGTTTGAGGGGAGCCAATCAGCCCCAGCATTTT	CASSLRGANQPQHF
TRBV27	TRBJ2-7	-	few	TGTGCCAGCAGTTTCGCAGGGGCCAACTACGAGCAGTACTTC	CASSFAGANYEQYF
TRBV6-1	TRBJ2-7	-	-	TGTGCCAGCAGACAAACGGCGGGTACGGACTACGAGCAGTACTTC	CASRQTAGTDYEQYF
TRBV7-7	TRBJ2-2	-	-	TGTGCCAGCAGCGCCTTGATCGGGTCCGGGAACACCGGGGAGCTGTTTTTT	CASSALIGSGNTGELFF
TRBV7-6	TRBJ2-7	TRBD2	-	TGTGCCAGCAGCCTGACTAGCGCGACCTACGAGCAGTACTTC	CASSLTSATYEQYF